The clone carrying this T cell receptor (beta chain) turned up a few times. As yet, its antigen is unknown. The data derive from a study of CD8+ T cells in alopecia areata. General study points: Normal skin's resident alphabeta T cells are also sequenced in scalp samples. Relative to mice, TCR sharing across patients was less clear, a difference possibly HLA-related. Clonality was higher in lesional than normal scalp, especially in alopecia totalis/universalis.

In germline, CDR1 is SEHNR, CDR2 FQNEAQ (reference sequence). Germline trimming cut 5 bases from V and 2 bases from J; bases unmatched to any gene: 4. The CDR3 covers 14 residues. cDNA reverse transcribed from extracted RNA served as the sequencing template. Repertoires were generated with immunoSEQ multiplex PCR, while TCRdb's copy carries only in-frame clones and drops some. The sample contains roughly 200,000 clones, over 40% of which appear only once. Specified treatment: oral pan-JAK inhibitor, 5-10 mg twice daily. Lesional scalp punch biopsies and peripheral blood came from alopecia areata patients.

This receptor was obtained from a human donor with alopecia areata. This chain connects TRBV7-9 to TRBJ1-2; 8 nucleotides match TRBD1. Sequenced material: CD4+ T cells sorted from blood, taken at roughly week 38, from a patient treated with tofacitinib. CDR3: CASSHGQGNYGYTF. DNA of the CDR3: TGTGCCAGCAGCCACGGACAGGGAAACTATGGCTACACCTTC.